This is a list of T cell receptor beta chains from one sample in a study of blood T cell repertoires in COVID-19. The protocol was immunoSEQ multiplex PCR, while the TCRdb copy is restricted to in-frame clones and leaves out a portion. The sample yields over 200,000 clones, 75% to 90% seen once. Material for sequencing was peripheral blood. These receptors were collected from a man in his thirties or forties with COVID-19, enrolled during active disease. The CDR3 runs from the conserved cysteine through the conserved F or W. The D gene is left open where the match is weak. Only part of the rows carry a size: once, few, many, or a class if the clone is expanded.

D,J,size,V,DNA,CDR3
-,TRBJ2-7,-,TRBV6-2/TRBV6-3,TGTGCCAGCAGTTACTCGAGCAGGGCCTACGAGCAGTACTTC,CASSYSSRAYEQYF
TRBD1,TRBJ1-2,-,TRBV27,TGTGCCAGCACTTCTGGACAGGGGGCAAGCTATGGCTACACCTTC,CASTSGQGASYGYTF
TRBD1,TRBJ1-5,-,TRBV10-3,TGTGCCATCAGTCCTACCCCGGGACAGGAGAATCAGCCCCAGCATTTT,CAISPTPGQENQPQHF
-,TRBJ2-7,-,TRBV11-3,TGTGCCAGCAGCTTAGATCGGGGTTCAAAGCAGTACTTC,CASSLDRGSKQYF
TRBD1,TRBJ1-2,-,TRBV28,TGTGCCAGCGCCGGGACAGGGGCTTTAAACTATGGCTACACCTTC,CASAGTGALNYGYTF
-,TRBJ1-6,once,TRBV5-4,TGTGCCAGCAGCTTGGACTCGGCGGGTTCACCCCTCCACTTT,CASSLDSAGSPLHF
-,TRBJ1-3,-,TRBV3-1/TRBV3-2,TGTGCCAGCAGCCCTTCTTCAGGGAATGGAAACACCATATATTTT,CASSPSSGNGNTIYF
-,TRBJ2-2,once,TRBV7-2,TGTGCCAGCAGCCCAGTCGGGTTCACCGGGGAGCTGTTTTTT,CASSPVGFTGELFF
-,TRBJ2-6,-,TRBV7-9,TGTGCCAGCAGCTCCACAGGGACCTTCTCTGGGGCCAACGTCCTGACTTTC,CASSSTGTFSGANVLTF
-,TRBJ2-7,-,TRBV19,TGTGCCAGTAGTACCCATTACGAGCAGTACTTC,CASSTHYEQYF
-,TRBJ2-7,-,TRBV7-2,TGTGCCAGCAGCCCACAGACAGGATCCACGTACGAGCAGTACTTC,CASSPQTGSTYEQYF
-,TRBJ1-3,-,TRBV10-3,TGTGCCATCCGGGAAACCCTTACGAGCTCTGGAAACACCATATATTTT,CAIRETLTSSGNTIYF
-,TRBJ1-1,-,TRBV6-5,TGTGCCAGCAGTTACACGCCTCGACAGACAGAAGCTTTCTTT,CASSYTPRQTEAFF
-,TRBJ1-5,-,TRBV6-1,TGTGCCAGCAGTGAGGTCTGGGGCACGGGCAATCAGCCCCAGCATTTT,CASSEVWGTGNQPQHF
-,TRBJ2-7,-,TRBV5-1,TGCGCCAGCAGCTTACAGGGCAGGGAGCAGTACTTC,CASSLQGREQYF
-,TRBJ1-2,-,TRBV10-3,TGTGCCATCAGTGAGTCGGGCCCTATCCCCAACTATGGCTACACCTTC,CAISESGPIPNYGYTF
-,TRBJ2-2,-,TRBV5-1,TGCGCCAGCAGCTTGGGTATCCCGAACACCGGGGAGCTGTTTTTT,CASSLGIPNTGELFF
TRBD2,TRBJ2-7,few,TRBV11-3,TGTGCCAGCAGCCCCAGCGGGAGTGTCTTCGAGCAGTACTTC,CASSPSGSVFEQYF
TRBD2,TRBJ2-2,-,TRBV28,TGTGCCAGCAGTTCTCCCACTAGCGGGAGTACCGGGGAGCTGTTTTTT,CASSSPTSGSTGELFF
TRBD2,TRBJ2-1,-,TRBV7-2,TGTGCCAGCAGCGGTACTAGCGCCTACTACAATGAGCAGTTCTTC,CASSGTSAYYNEQFF
-,TRBJ1-1,once,TRBV19,TGTGCCAGTAGTACGAACAGGGACATGAACACTGAAGCTTTCTTT,CASSTNRDMNTEAFF
-,TRBJ1-5,few,TRBV12-5,TGTGCTAGTGGGCCCAGCGGGCCCCAGCATTTT,CASGPSGPQHF
-,TRBJ1-6,-,TRBV5-1,TGCGCCAGCAGCTTGTCCGGGGGGGTTAATTCACCCCTCCACTTT,CASSLSGGVNSPLHF
-,TRBJ1-2,-,TRBV4-1,TGCGCCAGCAGCTTTCGGACTCATGGCTACACCTTC,CASSFRTHGYTF
-,TRBJ2-1,once,TRBV7-3,TGTGCCAGCAGCTTGATTGGTCGGGAGAGTCTGTACAATGAGCAGTTCTTC,CASSLIGRESLYNEQFF
TRBD1,TRBJ1-2,-,TRBV7-9,TGTGCCAGCAGCTTAGTAAAGGGGGCCTATGGCTACACCTTC,CASSLVKGAYGYTF
-,TRBJ2-1,-,TRBV5-1,TGCGCCAGCAGCGAAGGGACTTCAAAGTTCTTC,CASSEGTSKFF
-,TRBJ2-2,-,TRBV19,TGTGCCAGTAAGGTCAGGGTGGACACCGGGGAGCTGTTTTTT,CASKVRVDTGELFF
TRBD1,TRBJ2-1,-,TRBV14,TGTGCCAGCAGCCGAGGACAGGGGACTATAGGCGGTGAGCAGTTCTTC,CASSRGQGTIGGEQFF
-,TRBJ1-1,few,TRBV3-1/TRBV3-2,TGTGCCAGCAGAAACCCGGGGTCCAACACTGAAGCTTTCTTT,CASRNPGSNTEAFF
TRBD1,TRBJ1-1,-,TRBV18,TGTGCCAGCTCACCCTCACGGAAGGGACAGGAAGCTTTCTTT,CASSPSRKGQEAFF
TRBD1,TRBJ1-1,-,TRBV5-1,TGCGCCAGCAGCTCCTACCAAGGACAGGGCCTGAACACTGAAGCTTTCTTT,CASSSYQGQGLNTEAFF
TRBD1,TRBJ1-2,-,TRBV6-5,TGTGCCAGCAGAGGGACAGGGCTTGGCTACACCTTC,CASRGTGLGYTF
TRBD2,TRBJ2-7,-,TRBV19,TGTGCCAGTAGTCCTAGCGGAGGTGGGTACGAGCAGTACTTC,CASSPSGGGYEQYF
-,TRBJ1-5,-,TRBV28,TGTGCCAGCAGTTTAGGGGGGAGGCAGCCCCAGCATTTT,CASSLGGRQPQHF
-,TRBJ1-6,-,TRBV28,TGTGCCACTAGTCGGAGTGGCTCCTATAATTCACCCCTCCACTTT,CATSRSGSYNSPLHF
-,TRBJ1-2,-,TRBV15,TGTGCCACCAGCAGAGATTGGTCCGGAGGGAGGGACTATGGCTACACCTTC,CATSRDWSGGRDYGYTF
-,TRBJ1-1,-,TRBV29-1,TGCAGCGTTGAAGGAGAGACAGAGAACACTGAAGCTTTCTTT,CSVEGETENTEAFF
TRBD1,TRBJ2-7,-,TRBV20-1,TGCAGTGCTAGTCCCGGGACAGCTAACTACGAGCAGTACTTC,CSASPGTANYEQYF